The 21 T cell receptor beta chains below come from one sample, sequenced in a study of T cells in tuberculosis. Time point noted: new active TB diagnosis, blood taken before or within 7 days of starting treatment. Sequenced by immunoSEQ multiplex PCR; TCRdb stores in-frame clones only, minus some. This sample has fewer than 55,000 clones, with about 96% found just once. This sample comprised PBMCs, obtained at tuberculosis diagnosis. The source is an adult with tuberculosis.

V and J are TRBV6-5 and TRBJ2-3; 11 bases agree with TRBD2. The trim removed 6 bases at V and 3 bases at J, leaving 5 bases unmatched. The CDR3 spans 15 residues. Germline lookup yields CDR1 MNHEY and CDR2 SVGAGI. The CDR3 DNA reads TGTGCCAGCAGATATAGCGGGAGGGCTACAGATACGCAGTATTTT. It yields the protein CASRYSGRATDTQYF.

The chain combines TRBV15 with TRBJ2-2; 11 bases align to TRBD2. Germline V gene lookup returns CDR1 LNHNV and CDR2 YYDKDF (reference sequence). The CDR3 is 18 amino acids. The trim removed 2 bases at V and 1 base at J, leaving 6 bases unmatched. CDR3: CATSRPGTSGLNTGELFF. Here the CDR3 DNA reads TGTGCCACCAGCAGACCCGGGACTAGCGGCCTGAACACCGGGGAGCTGTTTTTT.

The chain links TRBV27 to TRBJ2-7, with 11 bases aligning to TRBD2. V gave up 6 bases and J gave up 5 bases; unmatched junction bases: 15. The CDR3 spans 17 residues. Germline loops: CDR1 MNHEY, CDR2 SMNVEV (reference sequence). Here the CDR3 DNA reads TGTGCCAGCAGCATTCGACTAGCGGGATCCCGAACTAACGAGCAGTACTTC. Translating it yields CASSIRLAGSRTNEQYF.

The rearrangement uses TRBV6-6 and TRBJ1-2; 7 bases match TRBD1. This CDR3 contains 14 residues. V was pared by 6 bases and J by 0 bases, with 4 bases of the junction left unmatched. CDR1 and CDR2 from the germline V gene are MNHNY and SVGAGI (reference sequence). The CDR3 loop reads CASSGQATNYGYTF. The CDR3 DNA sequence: TGTGCCAGCAGCGGACAGGCTACTAACTATGGCTACACCTTC.

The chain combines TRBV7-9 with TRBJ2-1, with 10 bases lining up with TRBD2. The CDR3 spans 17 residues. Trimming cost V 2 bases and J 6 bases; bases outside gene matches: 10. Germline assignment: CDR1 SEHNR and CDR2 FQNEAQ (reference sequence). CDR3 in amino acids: CASSLTGSGRAGNEQFF. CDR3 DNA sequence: TGTGCCAGCAGCTTAACGGGCAGCGGGAGGGCCGGCAATGAGCAGTTCTTC. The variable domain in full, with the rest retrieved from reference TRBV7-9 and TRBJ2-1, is DTGVSQNPRHKITKRGQNVTFRCDPISEHNRLYWYRQTLGQGPEFLTYFQNEAQLEKSRLLSDRFSAERPKGSFSTLEIQRTEQGDSAMYLCASSLTGSGRAGNEQFFGPGTRLTVL.

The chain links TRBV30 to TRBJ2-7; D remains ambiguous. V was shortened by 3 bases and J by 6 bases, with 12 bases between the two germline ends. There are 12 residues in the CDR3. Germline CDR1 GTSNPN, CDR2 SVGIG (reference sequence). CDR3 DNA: TGTGCCTGGAGGGATTTTACTACCGAGCAGTACTTC. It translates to CAWRDFTTEQYF.

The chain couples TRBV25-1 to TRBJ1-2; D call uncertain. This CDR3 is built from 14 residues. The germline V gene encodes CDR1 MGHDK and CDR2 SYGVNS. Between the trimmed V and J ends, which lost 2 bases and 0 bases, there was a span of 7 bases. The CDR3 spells CASSEAGSNYGYTF. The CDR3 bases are TGTGCCAGCAGTGAAGCGGGATCTAACTATGGCTACACCTTC.

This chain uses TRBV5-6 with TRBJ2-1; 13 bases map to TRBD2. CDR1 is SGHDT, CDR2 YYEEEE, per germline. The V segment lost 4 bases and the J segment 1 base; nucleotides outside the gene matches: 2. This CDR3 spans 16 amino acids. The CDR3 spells CASSLGLAGSYNEQFF. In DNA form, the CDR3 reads TGTGCCAGCAGCCTGGGACTAGCGGGATCCTACAATGAGCAGTTCTTC. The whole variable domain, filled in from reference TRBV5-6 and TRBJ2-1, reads DAGVTQSPTHLIKTRGQQVTLRCSPKSGHDTVSWYQQALGQGPQFIFQYYEEEERQRGNFPDRFSGHQFPNYSSELNVNALLLGDSALYLCASSLGLAGSYNEQFFGPGTRLTVL.

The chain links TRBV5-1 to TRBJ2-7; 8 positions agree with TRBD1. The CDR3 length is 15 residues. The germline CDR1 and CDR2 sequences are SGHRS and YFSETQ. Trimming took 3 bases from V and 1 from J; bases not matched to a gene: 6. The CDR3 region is CASSSQGAPSYEQYF. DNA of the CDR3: TGCGCCAGCAGCTCGCAGGGGGCCCCTTCCTACGAGCAGTACTTC.

The CDR3 nucleotides are TGTGCCTGGAGTGAGGGCGGGAGTGGTTACAATGAGCAGTTCTTC. As protein: CAWSEGGSGYNEQFF. The rearrangement uses TRBV30 and TRBJ2-1; 7 bases are shared with TRBD2. CDR3 size: 15 residues. Germline V gene data show CDR1 as GTSNPN and CDR2 as SVGIG (reference sequence). Trimming took 1 base from V and 4 from J; bases not matched to a gene: 7.

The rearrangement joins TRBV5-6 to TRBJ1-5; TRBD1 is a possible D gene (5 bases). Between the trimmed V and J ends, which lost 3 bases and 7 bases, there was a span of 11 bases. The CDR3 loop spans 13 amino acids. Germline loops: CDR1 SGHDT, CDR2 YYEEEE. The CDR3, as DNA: TGTGCCAGCAGCTGGGGCAGGGTCCAGCCCCAGCATTTT. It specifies CASSWGRVQPQHF. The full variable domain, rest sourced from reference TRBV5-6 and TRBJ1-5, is DAGVTQSPTHLIKTRGQQVTLRCSPKSGHDTVSWYQQALGQGPQFIFQYYEEEERQRGNFPDRFSGHQFPNYSSELNVNALLLGDSALYLCASSWGRVQPQHFGDGTRLSIL.

The CDR3, as DNA: TGTGCCAGCAGACCAGGACTAGCGGGAGATAATGAGCAGTTCTTC. As protein: CASRPGLAGDNEQFF. The chain uses TRBV11-2 and TRBJ2-1, with TRBD2 matching 13 bases. The CDR3 runs to 15 residues. Germline CDR1 SGHAT, CDR2 FQNNGV. Unmatched junction bases numbered 6, after V lost 6 bases and J lost 7 bases.

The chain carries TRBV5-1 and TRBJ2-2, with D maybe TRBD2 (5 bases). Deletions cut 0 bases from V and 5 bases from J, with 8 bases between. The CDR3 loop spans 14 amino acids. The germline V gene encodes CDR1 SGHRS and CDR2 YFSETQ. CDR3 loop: CASSLETGTGELFF. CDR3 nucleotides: TGCGCCAGCAGCTTGGAGACGGGGACCGGGGAGCTGTTTTTT.

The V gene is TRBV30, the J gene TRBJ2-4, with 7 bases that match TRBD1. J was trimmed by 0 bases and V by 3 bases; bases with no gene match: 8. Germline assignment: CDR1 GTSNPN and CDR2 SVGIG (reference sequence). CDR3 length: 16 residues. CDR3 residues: CAWSPYRGLAKNIQYF. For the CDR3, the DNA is TGTGCCTGGAGCCCGTACAGGGGATTAGCCAAAAACATTCAGTACTTC.

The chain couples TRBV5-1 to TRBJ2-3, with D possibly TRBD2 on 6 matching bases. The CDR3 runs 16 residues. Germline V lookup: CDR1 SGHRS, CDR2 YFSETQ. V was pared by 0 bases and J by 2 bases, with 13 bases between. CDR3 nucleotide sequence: TGCGCCAGCAGCTTGGGGACTACCCTAGACACAGATACGCAGTATTTT. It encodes CASSLGTTLDTDTQYF.

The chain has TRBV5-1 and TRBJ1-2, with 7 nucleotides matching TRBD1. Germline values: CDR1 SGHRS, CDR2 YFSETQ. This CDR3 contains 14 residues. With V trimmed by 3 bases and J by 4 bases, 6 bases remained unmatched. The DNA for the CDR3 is TGCGCCAGCAGCTACGAACAGGGGCCCTATGGCTACACCTTC. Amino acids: CASSYEQGPYGYTF. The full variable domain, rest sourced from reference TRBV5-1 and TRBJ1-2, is KAGVTQTPRYLIKTRGQQVTLSCSPISGHRSVSWYQQTPGQGLQFLFEYFSETQRNKGNFPGRFSGRQFSNSRSEMNVSTLELGDSALYLCASSYEQGPYGYTFGSGTRLTVV.

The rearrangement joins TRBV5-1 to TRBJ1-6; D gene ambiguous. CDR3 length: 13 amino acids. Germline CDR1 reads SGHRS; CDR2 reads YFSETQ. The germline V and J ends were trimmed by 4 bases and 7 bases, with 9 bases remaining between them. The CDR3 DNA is TGCGCCAGCAGCCTCCTCGAGAATTCACCCCTCCACTTT. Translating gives CASSLLENSPLHF.

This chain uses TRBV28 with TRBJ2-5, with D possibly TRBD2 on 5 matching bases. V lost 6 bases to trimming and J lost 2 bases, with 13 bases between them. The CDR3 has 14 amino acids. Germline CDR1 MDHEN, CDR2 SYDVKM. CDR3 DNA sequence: TGTGCCAGCAGCCACGGCTGGGAGCAAGAGACCCAGTACTTC. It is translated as CASSHGWEQETQYF.

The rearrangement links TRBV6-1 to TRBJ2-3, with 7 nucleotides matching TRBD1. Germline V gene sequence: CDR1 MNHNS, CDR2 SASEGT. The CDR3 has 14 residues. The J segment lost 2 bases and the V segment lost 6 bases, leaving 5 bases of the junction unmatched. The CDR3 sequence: CASSTGAPTDTQYF. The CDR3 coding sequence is TGTGCCAGCAGCACAGGGGCTCCCACAGATACGCAGTATTTT.

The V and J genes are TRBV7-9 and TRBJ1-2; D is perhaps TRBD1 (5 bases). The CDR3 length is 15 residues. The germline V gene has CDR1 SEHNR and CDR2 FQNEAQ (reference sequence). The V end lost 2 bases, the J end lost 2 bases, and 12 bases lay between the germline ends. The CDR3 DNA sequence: TGTGCCAGCAGCTTATTACGACAGAGCAACTATGGCTACACCTTC. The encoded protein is CASSLLRQSNYGYTF.

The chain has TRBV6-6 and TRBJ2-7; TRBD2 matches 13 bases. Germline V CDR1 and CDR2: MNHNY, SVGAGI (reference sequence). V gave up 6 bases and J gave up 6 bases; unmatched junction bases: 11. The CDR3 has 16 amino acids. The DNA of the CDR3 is TGTGCCAGCAGGACAGGAGGACTAGCGGGAGTAGGCGAGCAGTACTTC. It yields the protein CASRTGGLAGVGEQYF.